Presented here are 22 T cell receptor beta chains from one specimen sequenced in a study of shared clonotypes between healthy human individuals. TCRdb keeps only in-frame clones here, not all; method: immunoSEQ multiplex PCR. The sample comprises 2 million to 2.5 million clones, 95% of which are singletons, and over 0.1% rests with the top ten. The sequenced material came from naive CD4+ T cells sorted from blood. Stated subset: CD45RA+ positively selected. The receptors derive from a young man in good health.

V usage is TRBV19 and J usage is TRBJ2-5; D perhaps matches TRBD1 (5 bases). Trimming took off 2 bases at V and 0 bases at J, with 7 bases between the two ends. The CDR3 has 14 amino acids. CDR1 is LNHDA and CDR2 is SQIVND in the germline V gene (reference sequence). CDR3 bases: TGTGCCAGTAGTATACAGGGAAACCAAGAGACCCAGTACTTC. Its translation: CASSIQGNQETQYF.

The chain employs TRBV6-6 and TRBJ2-2; TRBD1 matches at 9 bases. This CDR3 region has 15 residues. V dropped 7 bases and J dropped 2; count of bases not matched to a gene: 5. Germline V gene data show CDR1 as MNHNY and CDR2 as SVGAGI (reference sequence). The CDR3 loop reads CASTTGGVNTGELFF. The CDR3 DNA sequence: TGTGCCAGCACAACAGGGGGCGTAAACACCGGGGAGCTGTTTTTT.

V and J are TRBV9 and TRBJ2-5; D is unclear. Germline loops: CDR1 SGDLS, CDR2 YYNGEE. CDR3 length: 15 residues. V was trimmed by 0 bases and J by 13 bases, leaving 22 bases between them. CDR3 coding DNA: TGTGCCAGCAGCGTAGAGGGCCTCCCTCGGCATACACTGTACTTC. This gives the protein CASSVEGLPRHTLYF.

The V call is TRBV5-6, the J call TRBJ1-6; TRBD1 might be the D (5 bases). In germline, CDR1 is SGHDT, CDR2 YYEEEE. The CDR3 sequence is 15 residues long. Trimming removed 0 bases from V and 7 bases from J, with 11 bases in between. CDR3 in amino acids: CASSLVAGMNSPLHF. The CDR3 nucleotides read TGTGCCAGCAGCTTGGTAGCAGGGATGAATTCACCCCTCCACTTT.

This clone was counted once. As DNA, the CDR3 is TGTGCCTGGAGCGAGGGATCGGAAAACTATGGCTACACCTTC. Its protein product is CAWSEGSENYGYTF. The chain couples TRBV30 to TRBJ1-2; D remains unclear. Germline lookup yields CDR1 GTSNPN and CDR2 SVGIG (reference sequence). V lost 3 bases and J 2 bases, leaving 13 bases between the germline ends. This CDR3 is built from 14 residues.

The chain links TRBV11-2 to TRBJ1-2, with D uncertain. The V and J ends lost 7 bases and 6 bases respectively, with 15 bases between them. Germline CDR1 SGHAT, CDR2 FQNNGV. CDR3 length: 13 residues. The CDR3 loop is CASTPQREHGYTF. The CDR3 DNA reads TGTGCCAGCACCCCCCAACGAGAGCATGGCTACACCTTC.

This chain links TRBV27 with TRBJ2-1; 11 bases fit TRBD2. Germline trimming cut 6 bases from V and 7 bases from J; bases unmatched to any gene: 11. This CDR3 has 16 amino acids. Germline CDR1 and CDR2: MNHEY and SMNVEV (reference sequence). CDR3 sequence: CASRTVLAGGRNEQFF. CDR3 DNA sequence: TGTGCCAGCAGGACGGTCCTAGCGGGAGGAAGGAATGAGCAGTTCTTC.

The chain uses TRBV2 and TRBJ2-3; 11 bases fit TRBD2. Germline values: CDR1 SNHLY, CDR2 FYNNEI. The CDR3 spans 16 residues. Trimming at V came to 6 bases and at J to 5 bases, leaving 10 bases not matched to a gene. CDR3: CASSTGLAASEDTQYF. The CDR3 nucleotides are TGTGCCAGCAGCACGGGACTAGCGGCGTCCGAAGATACGCAGTATTTT.

The chain links TRBV4-2 to TRBJ1-2; the match to TRBD1 covers 7 bases. CDR3 length: 15 residues. Germline lookup yields CDR1 LGHNA and CDR2 YNFKEQ. The ends lost 1 base at V and 7 bases at J; junction bases unmatched: 9. The CDR3 bases are TGTGCCAGCAGCCAAGCTACAGACAGGGTCCCTGGCTACACCTTC. It translates to CASSQATDRVPGYTF.

The gene calls are TRBV28 and TRBJ1-6; D unresolved. The CDR3 is 14 amino acids. Trimming shortened V by 4 bases and J by 16 bases, and 20 bases separated the two germline ends. Germline V gene lookup returns CDR1 MDHEN and CDR2 SYDVKM. The DNA of the CDR3 is TGTGCCAGCAGTTCCTATTCAAGGACCGCGTCGCTCCACTTT. As protein: CASSSYSRTASLHF.

This chain links TRBV28 with TRBJ1-4; D is ambiguous. The length of the CDR3 is 12 residues. V was cut by 6 bases and J by 12 bases, with 14 bases left in between. Germline-derived CDR1 and CDR2 are MDHEN and SYDVKM. The CDR3 protein is CASSPPQGQLFF. The CDR3 coding sequence is TGTGCCAGCAGCCCACCACAAGGGCAACTGTTTTTT.

This clone is a singleton in its sample. The gene calls are TRBV4-2 and TRBJ1-6; no reliable D call. V was clipped by 0 bases and J by 12 bases, with 18 bases between them. The length of the CDR3 is 16 residues. Germline V gene data show CDR1 as LGHNA and CDR2 as YNFKEQ. The CDR3 nucleotides read TGTGCCAGCAGCCAAGAACTGGGATCTATTTGGGGACCCCTCCACTTT. Translation gives CASSQELGSIWGPLHF.

The chain has TRBV10-1 and TRBJ2-5, with D perhaps matching TRBD1 (5 bases). Deletions cut 2 bases from V and 5 bases from J, with 12 bases between. Per germline, CDR1 WNHNN and CDR2 SYGVQD (reference sequence). The CDR3 runs to 14 residues. The CDR3 region is CASSEGHLKETQYF. DNA of the CDR3: TGCGCCAGCAGTGAGGGACACCTGAAGGAGACCCAGTACTTC.

The chain has TRBV30 and TRBJ2-7; TRBD2 might be the D (6 bases). The CDR3 sequence is 14 residues long. V lost 2 bases, J lost 4 bases, and 15 bases lay in between. Germline V lookup: CDR1 GTSNPN, CDR2 SVGIG (reference sequence). The CDR3 loop is CAWSIGGRGYEQYF. The DNA for the CDR3 is TGTGCCTGGAGTATTGGAGGGAGAGGGTACGAGCAGTACTTC.

The chain combines TRBV5-4 with TRBJ2-4; D is unclear. The CDR3 loop spans 16 amino acids. The V end was cut by 4 bases, the J end by 2 bases, with 16 bases between. The germline V gene encodes CDR1 SGHNT and CDR2 YYREEE (reference sequence). CDR3 loop: CASSVGPTEPKNIQYF. CDR3 bases: TGTGCCAGCAGCGTTGGGCCGACTGAGCCCAAAAACATTCAGTACTTC.

The chain links TRBV27 to TRBJ1-1; D unresolved. Trimming removed 3 bases from V and 4 bases from J, with 3 bases in between. The CDR3 runs to 11 residues. Per germline, CDR1 MNHEY and CDR2 SMNVEV (reference sequence). The CDR3 coding sequence is TGTGCCAGCAGTTTCGCCACTGAAGCTTTCTTT. It yields the protein CASSFATEAFF.

V usage is TRBV7-9 and J usage is TRBJ2-7; TRBD1 might be the D (7 bases). Per germline, CDR1 SEHNR and CDR2 FQNEAQ (reference sequence). V gave up 0 bases and J gave up 5 bases, with 14 bases separating them. This CDR3 region has 15 residues. CDR3 residues: CASSLAVQGGHEQYF. The CDR3 DNA is TGTGCCAGCAGCTTAGCGGTGCAGGGGGGCCACGAGCAGTACTTC.

V usage is TRBV6-5 and J usage is TRBJ2-7; the match to TRBD2 covers 8 bases. The ends lost 8 bases at V and 6 bases at J; junction bases unmatched: 3. This CDR3 has 11 residues. Germline V gives CDR1 MNHEY, CDR2 SVGAGI. In nucleotides, the CDR3 is TGTGCCAGCGGCGGGGGGATCGAGCAGTACTTC. It encodes CASGGGIEQYF.

The chain employs TRBV4-2 and TRBJ2-7; no definite D call. CDR3 length: 12 residues. Trimming pared 3 bases from V and 6 bases from J, leaving 9 bases between. The germline gives CDR1 LGHNA, CDR2 YNFKEQ. In nucleotides, the CDR3 is TGTGCCAGCAGCCACACCCTTGCCGAGCAGTACTTC. Translating it yields CASSHTLAEQYF.

Remarks on this clone: The same CDR3 can be traced to other DNA sequences in this sample. The CDR3 is CASSEQGIGYTF. The CDR3 DNA follows: TGTGCCAGCAGTGAACAGGGTATTGGCTACACCTTC. This chain links TRBV25-1 with TRBJ1-2, with D possibly TRBD1 on 5 matching bases. The length of the CDR3 is 12 residues. The V gene lost 2 bases and the J gene lost 7 bases, with 8 bases spanning the gap. Germline V lookup: CDR1 MGHDK, CDR2 SYGVNS.

V is TRBV5-4 and J is TRBJ2-2; perhaps TRBD1 as D (7 bases). The CDR3 is 17 amino acids. CDR1 and CDR2 from the germline V gene are SGHNT and YYREEE (reference sequence). Trimming cost V 2 bases and J 0 bases, with 14 bases left between them. The chain's CDR3 is CASSLGGTAPNTGELFF. The CDR3 nucleotides read TGTGCCAGCAGCTTAGGCGGGACAGCCCCGAACACCGGGGAGCTGTTTTTT.

This rearrangement joins TRBV6-5 to TRBJ2-7; 7 nucleotides agree with TRBD2. The CDR3 sequence is 13 residues long. V was pared by 6 bases and J by 0 bases, with 2 bases of the junction left unmatched. The germline V gene encodes CDR1 MNHEY and CDR2 SVGAGI. The CDR3 here is CASRGDYSYEQYF. The CDR3 DNA reads as TGTGCCAGCAGGGGGGACTACTCCTACGAGCAGTACTTC.